This TCR beta chain was captured in a study of shared clonotypes between healthy human individuals. In the study overall: Used for every donor were three CD4 naive, three CD4 memory, two CD8 naive and one CD8 memory plate. Findings and caveats of the study: Among non-shared clonotypes, generation probabilities were lower than among those shared by all four donors. Blood was the only sampled material, and tissue repertoires likely differ.

Assay used: immunoSEQ multiplex PCR; TCRdb lists only in-frame clones, some missing. The profile shows some 2.3 million clones, approximately 93% of them singletons. On this clone: The antigen is unknown.

The CDR3 runs 14 residues. CDR1 SGHTA and CDR2 FQGNSA come from the germline V gene. Between the trimmed V and J ends, which lost 2 bases and 4 bases, there was a span of 12 bases. Healthy HIV-negative adults with no recent acute infections or vaccinations were recruited as donors. The chain links TRBV7-2 to TRBJ2-7; D gene uncertain. Sequencing was carried out using naive CD4+ T cells from PBMCs. Subset meaning: CD45RA+ positively selected. The receptor comes from a man aged 18-30 years in good health. Some clones in this sample may be carry-over from other donors' samples. CDR3 in amino acids: CASSLSLPTYEQYF. CDR3 coding DNA: TGTGCCAGCAGCTTATCCCTCCCGACGTACGAGCAGTACTTC.